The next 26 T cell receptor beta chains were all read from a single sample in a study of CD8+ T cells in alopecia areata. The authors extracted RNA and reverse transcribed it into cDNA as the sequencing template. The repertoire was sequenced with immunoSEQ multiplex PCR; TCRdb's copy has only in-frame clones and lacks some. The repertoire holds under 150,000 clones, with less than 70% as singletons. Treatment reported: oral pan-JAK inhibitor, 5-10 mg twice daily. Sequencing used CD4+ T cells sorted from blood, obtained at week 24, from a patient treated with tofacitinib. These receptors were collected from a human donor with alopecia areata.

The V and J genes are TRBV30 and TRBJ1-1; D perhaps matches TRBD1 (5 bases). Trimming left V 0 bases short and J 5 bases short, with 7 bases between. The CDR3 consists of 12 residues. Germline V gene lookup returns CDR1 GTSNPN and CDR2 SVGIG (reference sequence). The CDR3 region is CAWSVRGTEAFF. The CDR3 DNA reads TGTGCCTGGAGTGTACGGGGGACTGAAGCTTTCTTT.

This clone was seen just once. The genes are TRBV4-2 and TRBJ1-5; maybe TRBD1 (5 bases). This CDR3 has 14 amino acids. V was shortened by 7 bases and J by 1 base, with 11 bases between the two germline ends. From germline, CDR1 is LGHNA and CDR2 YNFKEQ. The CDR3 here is CASNQGGSNQPQHF. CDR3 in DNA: TGTGCCAGCAACCAGGGAGGGAGCAATCAGCCCCAGCATTTT.

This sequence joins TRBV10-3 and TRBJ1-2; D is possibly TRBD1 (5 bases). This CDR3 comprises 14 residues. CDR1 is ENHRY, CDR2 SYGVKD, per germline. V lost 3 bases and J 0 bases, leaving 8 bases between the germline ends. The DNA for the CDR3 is TGTGCCATCAGTGAAAGACAGACTAACTATGGCTACACCTTC. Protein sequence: CAISERQTNYGYTF.

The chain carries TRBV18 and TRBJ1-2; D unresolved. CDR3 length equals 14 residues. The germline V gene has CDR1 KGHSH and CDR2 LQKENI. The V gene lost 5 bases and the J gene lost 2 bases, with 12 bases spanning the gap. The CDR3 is CASSAETVNYGYTF. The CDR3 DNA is TGTGCCAGCTCAGCCGAAACAGTCAACTATGGCTACACCTTC.

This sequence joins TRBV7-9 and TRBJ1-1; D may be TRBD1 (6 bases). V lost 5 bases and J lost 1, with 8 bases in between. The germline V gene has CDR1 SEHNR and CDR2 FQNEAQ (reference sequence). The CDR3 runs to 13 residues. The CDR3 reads CASSGQRNTEAFF. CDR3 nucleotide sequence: TGTGCCAGCAGCGGACAGAGGAACACTGAAGCTTTCTTT.

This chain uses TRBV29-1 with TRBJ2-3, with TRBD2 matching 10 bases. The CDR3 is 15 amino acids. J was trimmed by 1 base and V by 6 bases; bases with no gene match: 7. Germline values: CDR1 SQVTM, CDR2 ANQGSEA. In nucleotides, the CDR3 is TGCAGCGTCGCGCTCGGGACTAGCGGCACAGATACGCAGTATTTT. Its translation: CSVALGTSGTDTQYF.

CDR3: CASSLGLAGVDIQYF. In DNA, the CDR3 is TGTGCCAGCAGCTTAGGACTAGCGGGGGTGGACATTCAGTACTTC. The chain joins TRBV7-9 to TRBJ2-4; 12 bases are shared with TRBD2. The V gene's germline CDR1 is SEHNR and CDR2 FQNEAQ (reference sequence). Trimming removed 1 base from V and 8 bases from J; junction bases left unmatched: 3. There are 15 residues in the CDR3.

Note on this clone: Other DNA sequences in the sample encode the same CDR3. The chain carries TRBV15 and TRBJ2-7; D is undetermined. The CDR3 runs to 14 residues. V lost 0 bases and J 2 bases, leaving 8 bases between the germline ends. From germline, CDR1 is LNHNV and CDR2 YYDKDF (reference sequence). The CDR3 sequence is CATSRDRGAYEQYF. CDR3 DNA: TGTGCCACCAGCAGAGATCGTGGCGCCTACGAGCAGTACTTC.

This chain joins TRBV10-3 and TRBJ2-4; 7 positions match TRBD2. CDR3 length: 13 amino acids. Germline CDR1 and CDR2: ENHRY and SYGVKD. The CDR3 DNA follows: TGTTCGGGGCGGGGGACCCTGGATGACATTCAGTACTTC. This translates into CSGRGTLDDIQYF.

CDR3 nucleotide sequence: TGCAGCGTTGGCGGGAGGCGGGAAGAGACCCAGTACTTC. Translation: CSVGGRREETQYF. The rearrangement uses TRBV29-1 and TRBJ2-5, with TRBD2 matching 8 bases. The CDR3 loop spans 13 amino acids. The V gene's germline CDR1 is SQVTM and CDR2 ANQGSEA. With 4 bases clipped from V and 3 bases from J, the junction kept 4 bases outside the gene matches. The full variable domain, rest sourced from reference TRBV29-1 and TRBJ2-5, is SAVISQKPSRDICQRGTSLTIQCQVDSQVTMMFWYRQQPGQSLTLIATANQGSEATYESGFVIDKFPISRPNLTFSTLTVSNMSPEDSSIYLCSVGGRREETQYFGPGTRLLVL.

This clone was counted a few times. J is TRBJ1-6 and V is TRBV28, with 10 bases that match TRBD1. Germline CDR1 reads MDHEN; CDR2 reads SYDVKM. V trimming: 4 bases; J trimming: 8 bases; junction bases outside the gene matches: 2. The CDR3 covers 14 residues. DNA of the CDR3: TGTGCCAGCAGTTCCGGACAGGGGGATTCACCCCTCCACTTT. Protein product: CASSSGQGDSPLHF. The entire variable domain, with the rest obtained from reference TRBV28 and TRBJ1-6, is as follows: DVKVTQSSRYLVKRTGEKVFLECVQDMDHENMFWYRQDPGLGLRLIYFSYDVKMKEKGDIPEGYSVSREKKERFSLILESASTNQTSMYLCASSSGQGDSPLHFGNGTRLTVT.

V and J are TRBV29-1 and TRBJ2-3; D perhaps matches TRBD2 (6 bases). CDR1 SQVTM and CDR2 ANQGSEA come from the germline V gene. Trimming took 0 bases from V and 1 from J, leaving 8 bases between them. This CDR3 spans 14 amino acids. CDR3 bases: TGCAGCGTTGAAGACGGGGGAGGCACAGATACGCAGTATTTT. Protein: CSVEDGGGTDTQYF.

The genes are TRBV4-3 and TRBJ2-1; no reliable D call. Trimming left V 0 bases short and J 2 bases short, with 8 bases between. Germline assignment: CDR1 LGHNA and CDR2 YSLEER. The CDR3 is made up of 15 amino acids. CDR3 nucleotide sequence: TGCGCCAGCAGCCAAGATTTAGTTACCTACAATGAGCAGTTCTTC. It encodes CASSQDLVTYNEQFF.

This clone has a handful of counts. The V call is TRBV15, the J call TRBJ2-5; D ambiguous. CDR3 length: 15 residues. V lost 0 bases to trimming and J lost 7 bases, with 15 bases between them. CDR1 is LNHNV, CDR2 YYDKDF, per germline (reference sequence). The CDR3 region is CATSRDLANLGTQYF. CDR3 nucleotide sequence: TGTGCCACCAGCAGAGATTTAGCAAATCTTGGGACCCAGTACTTC.

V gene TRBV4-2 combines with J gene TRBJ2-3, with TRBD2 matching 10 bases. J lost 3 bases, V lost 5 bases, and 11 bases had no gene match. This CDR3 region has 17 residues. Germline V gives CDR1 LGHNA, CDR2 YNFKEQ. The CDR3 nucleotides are TGTGCCAGCAGCGAGTCAGCGGGGGGGTGGAGTACAGATACGCAGTATTTT. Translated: CASSESAGGWSTDTQYF.

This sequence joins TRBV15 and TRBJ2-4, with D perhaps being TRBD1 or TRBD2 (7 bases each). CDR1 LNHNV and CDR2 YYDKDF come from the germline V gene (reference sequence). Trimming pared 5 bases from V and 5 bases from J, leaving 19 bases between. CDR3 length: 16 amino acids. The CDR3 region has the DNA TGTGCCACCAGCCGAGTCAGGGGGGCGGGGGAAAACATTCAGTACTTC. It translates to CATSRVRGAGENIQYF.

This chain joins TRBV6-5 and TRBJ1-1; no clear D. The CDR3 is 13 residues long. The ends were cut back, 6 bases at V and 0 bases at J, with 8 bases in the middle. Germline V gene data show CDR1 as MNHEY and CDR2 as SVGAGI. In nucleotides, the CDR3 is TGTGCCAGCAGCTCCACCCTGAACACTGAAGCTTTCTTT. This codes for CASSSTLNTEAFF.

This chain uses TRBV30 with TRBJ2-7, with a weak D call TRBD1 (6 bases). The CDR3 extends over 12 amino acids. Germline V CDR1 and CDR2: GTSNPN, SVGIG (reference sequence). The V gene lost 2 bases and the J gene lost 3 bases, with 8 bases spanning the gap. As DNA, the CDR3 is TGTGCCTGGAGTACAGGGAGCTACGAGCAGTACTTC. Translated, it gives CAWSTGSYEQYF. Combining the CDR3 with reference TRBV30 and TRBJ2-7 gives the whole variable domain SQTIHQWPATLVQPVGSPLSLECTVEGTSNPNLYWYRQAAGRGLQLLFYSVGIGQISSEVPQNLSASRPQDRQFILSSKKLLLSDSGFYLCAWSTGSYEQYFGPGTRLTVT.

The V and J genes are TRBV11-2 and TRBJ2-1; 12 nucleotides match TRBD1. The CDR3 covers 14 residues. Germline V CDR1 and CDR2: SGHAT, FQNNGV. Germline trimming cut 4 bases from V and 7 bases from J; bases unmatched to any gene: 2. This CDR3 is CASSSGQGANEQFF. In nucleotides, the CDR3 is TGTGCCAGCAGCTCGGGACAGGGGGCGAATGAGCAGTTCTTC.

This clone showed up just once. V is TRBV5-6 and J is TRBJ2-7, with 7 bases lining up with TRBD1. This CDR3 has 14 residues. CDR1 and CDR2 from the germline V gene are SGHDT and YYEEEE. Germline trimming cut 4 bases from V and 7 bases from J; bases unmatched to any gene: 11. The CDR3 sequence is CASSLYDRVWEQYF. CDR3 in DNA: TGTGCCAGCAGCCTCTATGACAGGGTGTGGGAGCAGTACTTC.

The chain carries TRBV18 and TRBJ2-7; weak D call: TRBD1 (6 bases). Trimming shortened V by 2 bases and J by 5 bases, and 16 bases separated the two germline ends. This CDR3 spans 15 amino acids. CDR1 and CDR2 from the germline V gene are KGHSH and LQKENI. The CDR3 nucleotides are TGTGCCAGCTCACCATCAGACAGGTCTATGCACGAGCAGTACTTC. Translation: CASSPSDRSMHEQYF.

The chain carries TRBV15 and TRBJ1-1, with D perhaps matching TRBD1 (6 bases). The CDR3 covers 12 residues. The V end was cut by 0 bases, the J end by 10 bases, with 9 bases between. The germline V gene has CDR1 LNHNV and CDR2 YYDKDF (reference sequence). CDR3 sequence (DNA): TGTGCCACCAGCAGAGATGGAGGGGGAGCTTTCTTT. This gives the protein CATSRDGGGAFF.

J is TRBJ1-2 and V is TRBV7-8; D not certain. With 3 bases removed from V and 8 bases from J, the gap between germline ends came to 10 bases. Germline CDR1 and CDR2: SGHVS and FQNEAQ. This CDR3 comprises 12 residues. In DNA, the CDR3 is TGTGCCAGCAGCTTCCTATTGGCCGGCTACACCTTC. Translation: CASSFLLAGYTF.

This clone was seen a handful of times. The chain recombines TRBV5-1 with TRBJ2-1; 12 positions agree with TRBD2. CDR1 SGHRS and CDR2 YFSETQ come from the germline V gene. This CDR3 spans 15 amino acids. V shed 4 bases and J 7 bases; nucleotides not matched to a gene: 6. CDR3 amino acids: CASSLTSGGWNEQFF. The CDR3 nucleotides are TGCGCCAGCAGCCTGACTAGCGGGGGCTGGAATGAGCAGTTCTTC.

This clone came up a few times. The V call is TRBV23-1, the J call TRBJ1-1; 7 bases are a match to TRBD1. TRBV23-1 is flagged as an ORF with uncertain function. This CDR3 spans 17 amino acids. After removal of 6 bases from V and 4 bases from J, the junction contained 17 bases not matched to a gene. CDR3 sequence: CASRNLGGAGVCTEAFF. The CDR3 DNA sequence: TGCGCCAGCAGGAACTTAGGGGGCGCCGGTGTATGCACTGAAGCTTTCTTT.

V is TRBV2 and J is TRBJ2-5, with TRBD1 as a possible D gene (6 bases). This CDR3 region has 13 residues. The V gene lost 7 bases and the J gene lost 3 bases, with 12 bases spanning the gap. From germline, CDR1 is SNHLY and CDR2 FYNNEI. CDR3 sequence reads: CASIRDTEETQYF. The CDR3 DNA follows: TGTGCCAGCATTCGGGACACCGAAGAGACCCAGTACTTC.